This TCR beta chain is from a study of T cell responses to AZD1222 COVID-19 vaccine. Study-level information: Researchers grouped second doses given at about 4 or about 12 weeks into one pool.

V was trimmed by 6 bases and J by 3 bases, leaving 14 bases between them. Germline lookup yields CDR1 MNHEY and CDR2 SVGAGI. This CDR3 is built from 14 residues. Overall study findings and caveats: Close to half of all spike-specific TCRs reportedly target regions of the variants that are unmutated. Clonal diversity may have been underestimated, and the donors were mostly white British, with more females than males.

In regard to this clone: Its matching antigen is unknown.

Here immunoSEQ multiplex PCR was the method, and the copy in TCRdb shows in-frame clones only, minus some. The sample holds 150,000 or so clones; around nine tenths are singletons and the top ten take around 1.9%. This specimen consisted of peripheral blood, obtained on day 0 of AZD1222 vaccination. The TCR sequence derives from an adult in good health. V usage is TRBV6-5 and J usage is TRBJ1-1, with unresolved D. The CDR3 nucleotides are TGTGCCAGCAGCCAAACCGACACCTACACTGAAGCTTTCTTT. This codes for CASSQTDTYTEAFF.